This is a list of T cell receptor beta chains from one sample in a study of blood T cell repertoires in COVID-19. Some clones are missing from TCRdb's copy, which holds only in-frame ones; the method was immunoSEQ multiplex PCR. The sample holds 150,000 or so clones, 75% to 90% seen once. Sequenced material: PBMCs or T cells enriched from blood (not recorded which). The receptor source for this set is a woman aged 60-70 years who had recovered from COVID-19. The conserved cysteine and the conserved F or W are not part of the CDR3 here.

j_gene | v_gene | CDR3aa
TRBJ1-1 | TRBV5-1 | ASSLAPQEGATEAF
TRBJ1-5 | TRBV6-5 | ASRLTGKRNQPQH
TRBJ1-1 | TRBV3-1/TRBV3-2 | ASSLSSRAEAF
TRBJ1-2 | TRBV25-1 | ASGTGYGYT
TRBJ1-4 | TRBV19 | ASTKSAGYEKLF
TRBJ2-5 | TRBV10-3 | AISAGLAGGETQY
TRBJ2-7 | TRBV5-1 | ASRVTSGFSYEQY
TRBJ1-1 | TRBV20-1 | SASPPDINTEAF
TRBJ2-5 | TRBV2 | ASSEGPRRTQY
TRBJ2-5 | TRBV4-1 | ASSQVTGGDETQY
TRBJ1-2 | TRBV30 | AWSDRQRYYGYT
TRBJ1-2 | TRBV5-1 | ASSPTVWDSDNYGYT
TRBJ2-7 | TRBV2 | ASSEAALAGRTYEQY
TRBJ1-1 | TRBV5-1 | ASSLGGLPEAF
TRBJ2-6 | TRBV19 | ASSTTGSGANVLT
TRBJ2-1 | TRBV29-1 | SVEDRPGIYNEQF
TRBJ2-5 | TRBV5-6 | ASSFTSLQETQY
TRBJ2-3 | TRBV6-5 | ASSPTSGGASTQY
TRBJ2-2 | TRBV11-3 | ASSETSGGDTGELF
TRBJ1-6 | TRBV6-5 | ASSSYREGSPLH
TRBJ1-2 | TRBV2 | ASSDAVYYGYT
TRBJ1-2 | TRBV6-1 | ASSELGQVTNYGYT
TRBJ1-5 | TRBV12-3/TRBV12-4 | ASSQGARQPQH
TRBJ1-4 | TRBV19 | ASSRQGRNEKLF
TRBJ1-2 | TRBV27 | ASSRGPGGIGGYT
TRBJ2-2 | TRBV30 | ACLLGAGVNTGELF
TRBJ1-2 | TRBV18 | ASSPDRDGYT
TRBJ1-6 | TRBV6-5 | ASSYSPTGNNSPLH
TRBJ2-1 | TRBV5-1 | ASSLQGQAYNEQF
TRBJ2-3 | TRBV10-2 | ASSEAGVPDTQY
TRBJ2-1 | TRBV18 | ASSQTSGSYNEQF
TRBJ2-5 | TRBV19 | ASSTLTGYETQY
TRBJ2-5 | TRBV2 | ASSPGMGQETQY
TRBJ1-4 | TRBV7-8 | ASSVKPFATGQTNEKLF
TRBJ1-4 | TRBV3-1/TRBV3-2 | ASSQGRVEKLF
TRBJ1-2 | TRBV6-1 | ASSEAARVGGYT
TRBJ2-7 | TRBV29-1 | SYRDITYEQY
TRBJ1-2 | TRBV6-5 | ASSYGGQLGSGYT
TRBJ2-1 | TRBV2 | ASNLGTGWNNEQF
TRBJ2-1 | TRBV6-5 | ASSYEAQGNNEQF
TRBJ2-5 | TRBV11-2 | ASSLGHLRETQY